These T cell receptor beta chains were read from a single sample in a study of CD8+CD57+ T cells in acquired aplastic anemia. In TCRdb, the reads were re-called with MiXCR into one record per CDR3 protein. The sample shows about 130,000 distinct CDR3 sequences, about 46% of them seen only once. The sample consisted of sorted CD4+, CD8+, or CD8+CD57+ T cells (not recorded which) from PBMCs. These receptors came from a human donor in good health, serving as a control. Both conserved end residues are part of each CDR3. D genes are given only for firm matches. The size of a clone is reported for some rows only, either as once, few or many, or as a class for expanded clones.

cdr3_length: 13; clone_size: NA; j_call: TRBJ1-5; v_call: TRBV2; d_call: TRBD1; cdr3_aa: CASSGTGEGPQHF; cdr3_nt: TGTGCCAGCAGTGGGACAGGCGAGGGGCCCCAGCATTTT
cdr3_length: 15; clone_size: NA; j_call: TRBJ2-7; v_call: TRBV14; d_call: TRBD1; cdr3_aa: CASSLSPGTGYEQYF; cdr3_nt: TGTGCCAGCAGCCTATCACCCGGGACAGGCTACGAGCAGTACTTC
cdr3_length: 14; clone_size: NA; j_call: TRBJ1-1; v_call: TRBV7-2; d_call: NA; cdr3_aa: CASSKGVEVTEAFF; cdr3_nt: TGTGCCAGCAGCAAAGGGGTGGAGGTCACTGAAGCTTTCTTT
cdr3_length: 11; clone_size: once; j_call: TRBJ2-7; v_call: TRBV29-1; d_call: NA; cdr3_aa: CSVGAGLEQYF; cdr3_nt: TGCAGCGTTGGCGCGGGCTTGGAGCAGTACTTC
cdr3_length: 13; clone_size: many; j_call: TRBJ1-2; v_call: TRBV7-2; d_call: NA; cdr3_aa: CASSFSLSSGYTF; cdr3_nt: TGTGCCAGCAGCTTTAGCCTCTCGAGTGGCTACACCTTC
cdr3_length: 12; clone_size: few; j_call: TRBJ1-2; v_call: TRBV2; d_call: NA; cdr3_aa: CASSVTGYGYTF; cdr3_nt: TGTGCCAGCAGTGTCACAGGGTATGGCTACACCTTC
cdr3_length: 17; clone_size: many; j_call: TRBJ2-5; v_call: TRBV9; d_call: TRBD2; cdr3_aa: CASTSGALAGGQETQYF; cdr3_nt: TGTGCCAGCACCTCAGGGGCCCTAGCGGGGGGCCAAGAGACCCAGTACTTC
cdr3_length: 14; clone_size: NA; j_call: TRBJ1-3; v_call: TRBV19; d_call: NA; cdr3_aa: CSSSATGRGNTIYF; cdr3_nt: TGTTCCAGTAGTGCAACAGGGAGAGGAAACACCATATATTTT
cdr3_length: 11; clone_size: many; j_call: TRBJ1-2; v_call: TRBV6-1; d_call: NA; cdr3_aa: CASPGSWGYTF; cdr3_nt: TGTGCCAGCCCGGGGTCATGGGGCTACACCTTC
cdr3_length: 11; clone_size: many; j_call: TRBJ2-7; v_call: TRBV30; d_call: NA; cdr3_aa: CAWSGGYEQYF; cdr3_nt: TGTGCCTGGAGTGGAGGTTACGAGCAGTACTTC
cdr3_length: 13; clone_size: NA; j_call: TRBJ1-2; v_call: TRBV7-8; d_call: TRBD1; cdr3_aa: CASSLTGVEGYTF; cdr3_nt: TGTGCCAGCAGCCTTACAGGGGTGGAAGGCTACACCTTC
cdr3_length: 14; clone_size: many; j_call: TRBJ2-5; v_call: TRBV4-3; d_call: NA; cdr3_aa: CASSQAYGQETQYF; cdr3_nt: TGCGCCAGCAGCCAGGCATACGGCCAAGAGACCCAGTACTTC
cdr3_length: 13; clone_size: NA; j_call: TRBJ2-5; v_call: TRBV10-3; d_call: NA; cdr3_aa: CAINPGDKETQYF; cdr3_nt: TGTGCCATCAACCCGGGGGACAAAGAGACCCAGTACTTC
cdr3_length: 14; clone_size: NA; j_call: TRBJ2-5; v_call: TRBV5-1; d_call: NA; cdr3_aa: CASSSLTGQETQYF; cdr3_nt: TGCGCCAGCAGCTCCCTCACCGGACAAGAGACCCAGTACTTC
cdr3_length: 16; clone_size: many; j_call: TRBJ1-4; v_call: TRBV25-1; d_call: NA; cdr3_aa: CASSESSTATNEKLFF; cdr3_nt: TGTGCCAGCAGTGAATCCTCTACTGCAACTAATGAAAAACTGTTTTTT
cdr3_length: 15; clone_size: NA; j_call: TRBJ2-3; v_call: TRBV18; d_call: NA; cdr3_aa: CASSPRGPNTDTQYF; cdr3_nt: TGTGCCAGCTCACCGCGGGGGCCGAACACAGATACGCAGTATTTT
cdr3_length: 15; clone_size: NA; j_call: TRBJ1-5; v_call: TRBV12-3/TRBV12-4; d_call: TRBD1; cdr3_aa: CASSLQGASNQPQHF; cdr3_nt: TGTGCCAGCAGTCTACAGGGGGCCAGCAATCAGCCCCAGCATTTT
cdr3_length: 17; clone_size: NA; j_call: TRBJ1-1; v_call: TRBV12-3/TRBV12-4; d_call: TRBD1; cdr3_aa: CASSIGQGASDGTEAFF; cdr3_nt: TGTGCCAGCAGTATTGGACAGGGGGCGTCAGATGGCACTGAAGCTTTCTTT
cdr3_length: 14; clone_size: NA; j_call: TRBJ2-2; v_call: TRBV19; d_call: NA; cdr3_aa: CASSIAGTSGELFF; cdr3_nt: TGTGCCAGTAGTATAGCAGGGACAAGCGGGGAGCTGTTTTTT
cdr3_length: 12; clone_size: medium-sized; j_call: TRBJ1-6; v_call: TRBV20-1; d_call: NA; cdr3_aa: CSATGQGSPLHF; cdr3_nt: TGCAGTGCAACAGGGCAGGGGTCACCCCTCCACTTT
cdr3_length: 16; clone_size: many; j_call: TRBJ2-7; v_call: TRBV5-1; d_call: NA; cdr3_aa: CASSLVSGVSSYEQYF; cdr3_nt: TGCGCCAGCAGCTTGGTGTCAGGTGTGAGCTCCTACGAGCAGTACTTC
cdr3_length: 18; clone_size: NA; j_call: TRBJ1-3; v_call: TRBV18; d_call: NA; cdr3_aa: CASSPGNVIRGTGNTIYF; cdr3_nt: TGTGCCAGCTCACCTGGTAACGTGATTCGCGGTACTGGAAACACCATATATTTT
cdr3_length: 13; clone_size: NA; j_call: TRBJ2-7; v_call: TRBV20-1; d_call: TRBD1; cdr3_aa: CSPRDRGTGEQYF; cdr3_nt: TGCAGCCCCCGGGACAGGGGGACGGGCGAGCAGTACTTC
cdr3_length: 15; clone_size: few; j_call: TRBJ2-3; v_call: TRBV18; d_call: NA; cdr3_aa: CASSPLGGATDTQYF; cdr3_nt: TGTGCCAGCTCACCCCTAGGGGGGGCCACAGATACGCAGTATTTT
cdr3_length: 11; clone_size: NA; j_call: TRBJ2-1; v_call: TRBV2; d_call: NA; cdr3_aa: CASSEDTEQFF; cdr3_nt: TGTGCCAGCAGCGAAGACACTGAGCAGTTCTTC
cdr3_length: 11; clone_size: NA; j_call: TRBJ2-7; v_call: TRBV29-1; d_call: NA; cdr3_aa: CSIATRDEQYF; cdr3_nt: TGCAGCATTGCGACCCGGGACGAGCAGTACTTC
cdr3_length: 15; clone_size: NA; j_call: TRBJ2-7; v_call: TRBV20-1; d_call: NA; cdr3_aa: CSARDLAGTSYEQYF; cdr3_nt: TGCAGTGCTAGAGATTTGGCAGGTACCTCCTACGAGCAGTACTTC
cdr3_length: 15; clone_size: many; j_call: TRBJ1-2; v_call: TRBV9; d_call: NA; cdr3_aa: CASSVRASSFYGYTF; cdr3_nt: TGTGCCAGCAGCGTAAGGGCAAGTTCTTTCTATGGCTACACCTTC
cdr3_length: 12; clone_size: NA; j_call: TRBJ2-7; v_call: TRBV10-1; d_call: NA; cdr3_aa: CTSGGPWGEQYF; cdr3_nt: TGCACCAGCGGCGGCCCTTGGGGTGAGCAGTACTTC
cdr3_length: 13; clone_size: NA; j_call: TRBJ2-5; v_call: TRBV10-3; d_call: NA; cdr3_aa: CAITKDFGETQYF; cdr3_nt: TGTGCCATCACCAAGGACTTTGGGGAGACCCAGTACTTC
cdr3_length: 17; clone_size: NA; j_call: TRBJ1-2; v_call: TRBV19; d_call: TRBD1; cdr3_aa: CASSIGTGTERYYGYTF; cdr3_nt: TGTGCCAGTAGTATCGGTACCGGGACAGAGAGGTACTATGGCTACACCTTC
cdr3_length: 12; clone_size: NA; j_call: TRBJ1-2; v_call: TRBV18; d_call: NA; cdr3_aa: CASSPQRSGNTF; cdr3_nt: TGTGCCAGCTCACCCCAGCGCTCTGGAAACACCTTC
cdr3_length: 15; clone_size: NA; j_call: TRBJ2-7; v_call: TRBV10-1; d_call: NA; cdr3_aa: CASSDGIPSSYEQYF; cdr3_nt: TGCGCCAGCAGTGACGGGATCCCCAGCTCCTACGAGCAGTACTTC
cdr3_length: 17; clone_size: few; j_call: TRBJ1-6; v_call: TRBV7-3; d_call: NA; cdr3_aa: CASSVGAGNDYNSPLHF; cdr3_nt: TGTGCCAGCAGCGTAGGCGCAGGGAATGACTATAATTCACCCCTCCACTTT
cdr3_length: 12; clone_size: NA; j_call: TRBJ1-2; v_call: TRBV29-1; d_call: NA; cdr3_aa: CSVVRPNYGYTF; cdr3_nt: TGCAGCGTTGTTCGGCCTAACTATGGCTACACCTTC
cdr3_length: 16; clone_size: NA; j_call: TRBJ2-7; v_call: TRBV11-1; d_call: TRBD1; cdr3_aa: CASSQSAATGGYEQYF; cdr3_nt: TGTGCCAGCAGCCAGAGCGCCGCGACAGGGGGCTACGAGCAGTACTTC
cdr3_length: 13; clone_size: NA; j_call: TRBJ2-7; v_call: TRBV24-1; d_call: NA; cdr3_aa: CATSDSVQREQYF; cdr3_nt: TGTGCCACCAGTGATTCCGTCCAGCGCGAGCAGTACTTC
cdr3_length: 14; clone_size: few; j_call: TRBJ2-7; v_call: TRBV2; d_call: TRBD2; cdr3_aa: CASSVDSGDYEQYF; cdr3_nt: TGTGCCAGCAGTGTAGATAGCGGGGATTACGAGCAGTACTTC
cdr3_length: 13; clone_size: NA; j_call: TRBJ1-2; v_call: TRBV20-1; d_call: NA; cdr3_aa: CSARGGGGYGYTF; cdr3_nt: TGCAGTGCTAGAGGGGGGGGTGGTTATGGCTACACCTTC
cdr3_length: 14; clone_size: NA; j_call: TRBJ2-1; v_call: TRBV9; d_call: NA; cdr3_aa: CASSVSSSYNEQFF; cdr3_nt: TGTGCCAGCAGCGTATCCAGTTCCTACAATGAGCAGTTCTTC
cdr3_length: 15; clone_size: NA; j_call: TRBJ2-5; v_call: TRBV6-1; d_call: TRBD2; cdr3_aa: CASRSSGGARETQYF; cdr3_nt: TGTGCCAGCAGATCTAGCGGGGGGGCTCGTGAGACCCAGTACTTC
cdr3_length: 10; clone_size: NA; j_call: TRBJ1-2; v_call: TRBV20-1; d_call: NA; cdr3_aa: CSARKYGYTF; cdr3_nt: TGCAGTGCTAGAAAGTATGGCTACACCTTC